The rows below give T cell receptor beta chains drawn from one sample of a study of cytomegalovirus exposure and HLA in healthy donors. TCRdb keeps only in-frame clones here, not all; method: immunoSEQ multiplex PCR. The sample has 85,000 to 100,000 clones, roughly 80% seen once. Sequences were obtained from PBMCs. These receptors were taken from a woman between 55 and 75 years old in good health and CMV-seronegative. Both conserved end residues are part of each CDR3. The D gene is left open where the match is weak. Not every row has a clone size; where given, it reads once, few, many or a size class.

TRBD1	TRBV28	TRBJ1-4	-	TGTGCCAGCGCAATACAGGGGGCGAGTGAAAAACTGTTTTTT	CASAIQGASEKLFF
-	TRBV6-5	TRBJ2-3	-	TGTGCCAGCAGTTACACGGGAAGGAGCACAGATACGCAGTATTTT	CASSYTGRSTDTQYF
TRBD1	TRBV5-1	TRBJ1-1	-	TGCGCCAGCAGCCCAGGGGGCGGGGGTGAAGCTTTCTTT	CASSPGGGGEAFF
-	TRBV5-6	TRBJ1-3	once	TGTGCCAGCAGCTCCCTTGTCCTAAACTCTGGAAACACCATATATTTT	CASSSLVLNSGNTIYF
TRBD2	TRBV7-9	TRBJ2-3	-	TGTGCCAGCAGCTTTCTAGCGGGAATTACAGATACGCAGTATTTT	CASSFLAGITDTQYF
-	TRBV5-1	TRBJ1-6	once	TGCGCCAGCAGCTTGGGGGGGGAGAATTCACCCCTCCACTTT	CASSLGGENSPLHF
-	TRBV20-1	TRBJ1-1	-	TGCAGTGCTAGTCAGGCCCACGCCTTCTTT	CSASQAHAFF
TRBD2	TRBV19	TRBJ2-2	-	TGTGCCAGTAACGGACTAGCGGTTAACACCGGGGAGCTGTTTTTT	CASNGLAVNTGELFF
TRBD2	TRBV5-1	TRBJ2-3	-	TGCGCCAGCAGCCCCCGGACTAGCGGGATAACAGATACGCAGTATTTT	CASSPRTSGITDTQYF
-	TRBV6-1	TRBJ2-5	-	TGTGCCAGCAGTGAAACGGCAGGGGAATTAGAGACCCAGTACTTC	CASSETAGELETQYF
TRBD1	TRBV19	TRBJ2-5	-	TGTGCCAGTGGACAGGGGCGACTACAAGAGACCCAGTACTTC	CASGQGRLQETQYF
TRBD1	TRBV5-1	TRBJ1-6	-	TGCGCCAGCAGCTTTATGCCGGGACAGAGTCCTTCACCCCTCCACTTT	CASSFMPGQSPSPLHF
-	TRBV5-6	TRBJ2-5	-	TGTGCCAGCAGCTTGCGCGGGGAAGAGACCCAGTACTTC	CASSLRGEETQYF
TRBD1	TRBV18	TRBJ1-1	-	TGTGCCAGCTCACCGGGCGGGACAGGGGAGGGGACTGAAGCTTTCTTT	CASSPGGTGEGTEAFF
-	TRBV19	TRBJ1-2	few	TGTGCCAGTAGTTCGACAGTCTATGGCTACACCTTC	CASSSTVYGYTF
TRBD1	TRBV6-5	TRBJ1-4	-	TGTGCCAGCAGGATCGACAGGGCTAATGAAAAACTGTTTTTT	CASRIDRANEKLFF
TRBD1	TRBV6-6	TRBJ1-5	-	TGTGCCAGCAGTTACACCTGGGACAGGGGGGAGCCCCAGCATTTT	CASSYTWDRGEPQHF
TRBD1	TRBV19	TRBJ1-2	-	TGTGCCACCAGACAGGGTCCCGACTATGGCTACACCTTC	CATRQGPDYGYTF
TRBD1	TRBV27	TRBJ1-2	-	TGTGCCAGCAGTTGGACAGGGGGGTATGGCTACACCTTC	CASSWTGGYGYTF
-	TRBV7-2	TRBJ2-3	-	TGTGCCAGCAGCTTCGCGTACACAGATACGCAGTATTTT	CASSFAYTDTQYF
-	TRBV6-1	TRBJ2-1	-	TGTGCCAGCAGTGGATTAGCGGACTACAATGAGCAGTTCTTC	CASSGLADYNEQFF
-	TRBV5-1	TRBJ2-1	-	TGCGCCAGCAGCTTGACACAGGGATCCTACAATGAGCAGTTCTTC	CASSLTQGSYNEQFF
-	TRBV5-4	TRBJ2-7	-	TGTGCCAGCAGCCCCGAACAGGGCAGAGCCTCCTACGAGCAGTACTTC	CASSPEQGRASYEQYF
TRBD1	TRBV7-9	TRBJ2-7	-	TGTGCCAGCAGCTCGGGACAGGACGCCTACGAGCAGTACTTC	CASSSGQDAYEQYF
-	TRBV7-6	TRBJ1-1	-	TGTGCCAGCAGCTTAGACGAGGGTAAGGAGCCTGAAGCTTTCTTT	CASSLDEGKEPEAFF
-	TRBV7-9	TRBJ1-1	-	TGTGCCAGCAGCTTATCCTGGCGGGACACTGAAGCTTTCTTT	CASSLSWRDTEAFF
-	TRBV2	TRBJ1-2	-	TGTGCCAGCAGTGAAGGGTTGGACAGAAACTATGGCTACACCTTC	CASSEGLDRNYGYTF
-	TRBV6-5	TRBJ1-6	-	TGTGCCACCGGACAGCTCAATTCACCCCTCCACTTT	CATGQLNSPLHF
TRBD1	TRBV6-6	TRBJ2-1	few	TGTGCCAGCAGTTGGGGACAGGGGGCCGGGGAGCAGTTCTTC	CASSWGQGAGEQFF
-	TRBV6-1	TRBJ2-5	-	TGTGCCAGCAGCGGGAGCGGAAGGGAGACCCAGTACTTC	CASSGSGRETQYF
TRBD2	TRBV5-1	TRBJ2-1	few	TGCGCCAGCAGCCCGGATACTAGCGTGAGCTCCTACAATGAGCAGTTCTTC	CASSPDTSVSSYNEQFF